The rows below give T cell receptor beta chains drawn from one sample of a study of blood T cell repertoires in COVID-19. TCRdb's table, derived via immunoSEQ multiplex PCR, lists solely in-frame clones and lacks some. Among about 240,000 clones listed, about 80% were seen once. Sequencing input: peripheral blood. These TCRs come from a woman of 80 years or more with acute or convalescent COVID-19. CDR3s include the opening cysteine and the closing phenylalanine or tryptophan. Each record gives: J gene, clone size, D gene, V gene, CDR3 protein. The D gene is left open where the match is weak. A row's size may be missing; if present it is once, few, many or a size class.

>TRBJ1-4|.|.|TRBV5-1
CASSLDGDNEKLFF
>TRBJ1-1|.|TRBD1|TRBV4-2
CASSRRTGMWNTEAFF
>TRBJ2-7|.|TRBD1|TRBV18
CASSPKGQGASEQYF
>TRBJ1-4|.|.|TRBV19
CASSSRQATNEKLFF
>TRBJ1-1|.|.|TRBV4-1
CASSRVLQGNTEAFF
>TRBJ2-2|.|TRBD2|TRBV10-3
CAIRGGSNTGELFF
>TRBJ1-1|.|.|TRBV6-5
CASSYSHLNTEAFF
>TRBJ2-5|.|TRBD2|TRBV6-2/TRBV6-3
CASSYGGGTQYF
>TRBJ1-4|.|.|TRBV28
CASRGGQVEKLFF
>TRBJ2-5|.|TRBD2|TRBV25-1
CASSETGETSATKTQYF
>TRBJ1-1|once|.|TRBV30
CAWRIGGAGNTEAFF
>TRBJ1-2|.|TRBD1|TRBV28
CASSFPGQGGGYTF
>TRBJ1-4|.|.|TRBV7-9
CASSWGTGPTNEKLFF
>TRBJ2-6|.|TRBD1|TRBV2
CASRQGASGANVLTF
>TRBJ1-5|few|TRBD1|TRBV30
CAWSVGDSYNQPQHF
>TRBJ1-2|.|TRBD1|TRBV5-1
CASSDGTGVGYTF
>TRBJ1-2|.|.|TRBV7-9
CASSSTNYGYTF
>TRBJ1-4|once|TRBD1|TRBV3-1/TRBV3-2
CASSQGQGGLNEKLFF
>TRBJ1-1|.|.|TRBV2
CASSLSSGGVAEAFF
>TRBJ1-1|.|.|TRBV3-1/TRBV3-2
CASSLRGSGTEAFF
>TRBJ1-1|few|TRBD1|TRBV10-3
CAISTGGARNTEAFF
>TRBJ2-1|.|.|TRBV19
CASSIIPRAYNEQFF
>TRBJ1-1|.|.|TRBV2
CASSEDFLTEAFF
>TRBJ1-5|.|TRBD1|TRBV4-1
CASSRGGQSNQPQHF
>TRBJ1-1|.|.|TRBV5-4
CASSQTPTPGLNTEAFF
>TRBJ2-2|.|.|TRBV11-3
CASSLTGTRNTGELFF
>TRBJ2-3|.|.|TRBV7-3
CASSHGGSTDTQYF
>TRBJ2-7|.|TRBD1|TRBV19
CASSIHARGQVSYEQYF
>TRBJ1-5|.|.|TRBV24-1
CATSDPARGSNQPQHF
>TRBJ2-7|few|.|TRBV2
CAIAVGTPYEQYF
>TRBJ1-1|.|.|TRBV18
CASSPTVGGGLNTEAFF
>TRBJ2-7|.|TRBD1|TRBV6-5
CASSRTGGSYEQYF
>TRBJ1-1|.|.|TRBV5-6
CASSLPGQKKGGTEAFF
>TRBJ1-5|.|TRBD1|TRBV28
CASSSPTGSYQPQHF
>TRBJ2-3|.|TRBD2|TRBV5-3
CARSPKGWRGAIDTQYF
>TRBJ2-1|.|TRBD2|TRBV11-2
CASSPSGGPYNEQFF
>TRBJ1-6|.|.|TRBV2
CASSENRESPLHF
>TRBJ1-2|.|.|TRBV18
CASKPRESNGYTF
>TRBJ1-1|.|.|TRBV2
CASTLAGATEAFF
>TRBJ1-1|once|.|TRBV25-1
CASSEYLNTEAFF
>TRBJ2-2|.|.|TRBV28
CASSFDRGGDTGELFF
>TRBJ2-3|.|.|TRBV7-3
CASSLTGTDTQYF
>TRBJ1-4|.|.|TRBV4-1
CASSQGGLGEKLFF
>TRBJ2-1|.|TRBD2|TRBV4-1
CASSPTPSGGASTYNEQFF
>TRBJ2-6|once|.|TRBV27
CASSLRVAGANVLTF